The sequence of this TCR beta chain was determined in a study of blood T cell repertoires in COVID-19. Study context: Whether acute or convalescent, the COVID-19 samples came from the United States, Italy and Spain.

Original processing notes: The assay estimated nucleated cells by amplifying reference gene primers. Libraries were prepared by immunoSEQ multiplex PCR; TCRdb keeps only in-frame clonotypes and omits some of them. For V, J and clone size, that table is used; D and trimming come from the DNA. The sample includes approximately 140,000 clones, 84% of them seen just once. The CDR3 length is 15 residues. V gave up 1 base and J gave up 4 bases; unmatched junction bases: 6. The germline gives CDR1 SNHLY, CDR2 FYNNEI. Clinical history reported by participants formed the basis on which cohorts were assigned. Sequenced input: PBMCs or T cells enriched from blood (not recorded which). This receptor was taken from a man aged 35 to 55 with acute COVID-19. The chain combines TRBV2 with TRBJ1-2, with 7 bases fitting TRBD1. CDR3 DNA: TGTGCCAGCAGTGAAGGGGACAGCGGTGCCTATGGCTACACCTTC. Encoded protein: CASSEGDSGAYGYTF.